The 17 T cell receptor beta chains below come from one sample, sequenced in a study of blood T cell repertoires in COVID-19. TCRdb keeps only in-frame clones here, not all; method: immunoSEQ multiplex PCR. The top ten hold roughly 2.9% of the sample, which has 210,000 or so clones, around 88% seen once. Input material: peripheral blood. The source is a man in his forties or fifties with active or convalescent COVID-19.

The table lists this clone with a count of one. The chain couples TRBV10-3 to TRBJ1-2, with 7 bases identical to TRBD1. The V gene end was trimmed by 10 bases and the J gene end by 3 bases; junction bases not matched to a gene: 8. The CDR3 runs 13 residues. Per germline, CDR1 ENHRY and CDR2 SYGVKD. The CDR3 is CATRGTGDYGYTF. In DNA form, the CDR3 reads TGTGCCACCAGGGGAACAGGGGACTATGGCTACACCTTC.

This clone has just one count. The chain is built from TRBV6-5 and TRBJ1-3, with no clear D. Germline-derived CDR1 and CDR2 are MNHEY and SVGAGI. The CDR3 is 15 residues long. V was shortened by 7 bases and J by 4 bases, with 17 bases between the two germline ends. The CDR3 DNA sequence: TGTGCCAGCACCCCCAGCTTGAACGGGGGAAACACCATATATTTT. This encodes CASTPSLNGGNTIYF.

The V call is TRBV19, the J call TRBJ2-1; TRBD2 aligns across 14 bases. The CDR3 covers 16 residues. Per germline, CDR1 LNHDA and CDR2 SQIVND (reference sequence). With 9 bases clipped from V and 7 bases from J, the junction kept 11 bases outside the gene matches. The CDR3 is CASQIVGLAGVNEQFF. DNA of the CDR3: TGTGCCAGCCAAATTGTGGGACTAGCGGGAGTAAATGAGCAGTTCTTC.

Comment on this clone: One end of the junction fails to match germline, which may point to a read error. The chain combines TRBV5-1 with TRBJ2-1, with a weak D call TRBD1 (6 bases). The germline CDR1 and CDR2 sequences are SGHRS and YFSETQ. CDR3 length: 11 residues. In DNA form, the CDR3 reads TGCGCCAGCAGCTTACCGGGACAAAAGGTCTTC. As protein: CASSLPGQKVF.

V is TRBV27 and J is TRBJ1-2; tentative D call: TRBD1 (5 bases). This CDR3 comprises 18 residues. Per germline, CDR1 MNHEY and CDR2 SMNVEV (reference sequence). The V end was cut by 3 bases, the J end by 4 bases, with 24 bases between. The CDR3 loop is CASSFLRDDGRSSYGYTF. CDR3 coding DNA: TGTGCCAGCAGTTTTTTACGGGACGATGGGAGGTCCTCCTATGGCTACACCTTC.

In nucleotides, the CDR3 is TGTGCCAGCCGCTTACTAGCGGGAGGCCCCCGAGAGCTGTTTTTT. Residues: CASRLLAGGPRELFF. This chain connects TRBV6-5 to TRBJ2-2, with 12 bases lining up with TRBD2. The germline CDR1 and CDR2 sequences are MNHEY and SVGAGI. V lost 8 bases, J lost 11 bases, and 12 bases stayed unmatched. CDR3 length equals 15 residues.

J is TRBJ1-2 and V is TRBV30; TRBD1 matches at 8 bases. CDR1 GTSNPN and CDR2 SVGIG come from the germline V gene (reference sequence). With V trimmed by 2 bases and J by 4 bases, 9 bases remained unmatched. This CDR3 contains 15 residues. CDR3 protein: CAWSPGGSQSYGYTF. The CDR3 coding sequence is TGTGCCTGGAGTCCAGGGGGCTCGCAGAGCTATGGCTACACCTTC.

The genes are TRBV9 and TRBJ2-3; D is undetermined. The CDR3 has 17 residues. V was clipped by 3 bases and J by 0 bases, with 17 bases between them. Looked up from germline, CDR1 is SGDLS and CDR2 is YYNGEE. CDR3 in DNA: TGTGCCAGCAGCGACAATCGTCTTCTGCCTAGCACAGATACGCAGTATTTT. Encoded protein: CASSDNRLLPSTDTQYF.

The V gene is TRBV9, the J gene TRBJ1-2; D perhaps matches TRBD1 (6 bases). Per germline, CDR1 SGDLS and CDR2 YYNGEE. The V gene lost 0 bases and the J gene lost 8 bases, with 14 bases spanning the gap. The CDR3 is 14 amino acids. This chain's CDR3 is CASSVAGTGSGYTF. For the CDR3, the DNA is TGTGCCAGCAGCGTAGCTGGTACAGGGTCCGGCTACACCTTC.

There are a few counts of this clone. The gene calls are TRBV6-6 and TRBJ1-5; weak D call: TRBD1 (6 bases). Germline assignment: CDR1 MNHNY and CDR2 SVGAGI (reference sequence). The V end lost 5 bases, the J end lost 2 bases, and 19 bases lay between the germline ends. This CDR3 is built from 17 residues. The CDR3 DNA is TGTGCCAGCAGTCACCGAGACAGGTTAGGGGGCAATCAGCCCCAGCATTTT. It is translated as CASSHRDRLGGNQPQHF.

This clone was observed a handful of times. This rearrangement joins TRBV28 to TRBJ2-7; 7 positions agree with TRBD2. Germline V gene lookup returns CDR1 MDHEN and CDR2 SYDVKM. The CDR3 contains 16 residues. V gave up 5 bases and J gave up 3 bases; unmatched junction bases: 13. CDR3 protein: CASSPPSGANFYEQYF. CDR3 in DNA: TGTGCCAGCAGTCCCCCCAGCGGGGCCAATTTCTACGAGCAGTACTTC.

In the case of this clone: Other DNA sequences in this specimen translate into the identical CDR3. The J gene is TRBJ1-5, the V gene TRBV6-5; TRBD1 aligns across 8 bases. V gave up 6 bases and J gave up 7 bases; unmatched junction bases: 5. The CDR3 extends over 13 amino acids. Germline loops: CDR1 MNHEY, CDR2 SVGAGI. The CDR3 region is CASRLDRGQPQHF. The CDR3 DNA is TGTGCCAGCAGGTTAGACAGGGGACAGCCCCAGCATTTT.

A single count supports this clone. The chain is built from TRBV10-3 and TRBJ1-1, with D tentatively TRBD1 (6 bases). The CDR3 loop spans 14 amino acids. Trimming took off 4 bases at V and 4 bases at J, with 13 bases between the two ends. In germline, CDR1 is ENHRY, CDR2 SYGVKD. The CDR3 reads CAISATGLGTEAFF. The CDR3 nucleotides are TGTGCCATCAGTGCCACAGGGTTGGGCACTGAAGCTTTCTTT.

The genes are TRBV5-1 and TRBJ2-7; 8 nucleotides match TRBD2. CDR3 length equals 15 residues. CDR1 SGHRS and CDR2 YFSETQ come from the germline V gene. J gave up 2 bases and V 2 bases, and 6 bases lay outside the gene matches. Here the CDR3 reads CASSFGGGTPYEQYF. The CDR3 region has the DNA TGCGCCAGCAGCTTCGGGGGGGGAACTCCCTACGAGCAGTACTTC.

The chain carries TRBV4-1 and TRBJ2-7; TRBD2 agrees at 9 bases. After removal of 4 bases from V and 2 bases from J, the junction contained 6 bases not matched to a gene. This CDR3 is built from 15 residues. Per germline, CDR1 MGHRA and CDR2 YSYEKL. Here the CDR3 reads CASSPLAGPTYEQYF. The DNA for the CDR3 is TGCGCCAGCAGCCCCCTAGCGGGACCGACCTACGAGCAGTACTTC.

V is TRBV6-5 and J is TRBJ1-1, with a tentative D call TRBD1 (6 bases). CDR1 and CDR2 from the germline V gene are MNHEY and SVGAGI. The CDR3 loop spans 16 amino acids. With 0 bases removed from V and 4 bases from J, the gap between germline ends came to 15 bases. The CDR3 sequence is CASSYSWAGGPTEAFF. CDR3 in DNA: TGTGCCAGCAGTTACTCGTGGGCGGGGGGCCCCACTGAAGCTTTCTTT.

This rearrangement joins TRBV28 to TRBJ2-3; maybe TRBD1 (6 bases). Trimming took off 1 base at V and 1 base at J, with 12 bases between the two ends. Per germline, CDR1 MDHEN and CDR2 SYDVKM. This CDR3 has 16 amino acids. The CDR3 loop reads CASSLSQQGGTDTQYF. As DNA, the CDR3 is TGTGCCAGCAGTTTATCCCAACAGGGCGGCACAGATACGCAGTATTTT.